One and the same sample provided the 11 T cell receptor beta chains below, sequenced in a study of shared clonotypes between healthy human individuals. Naivety among CD8 cells was defined by CD45RO negativity and positive CCR7 selection, thereby excluding terminally differentiated effector memory CD45RA+ cells. The protocol was immunoSEQ multiplex PCR, while the TCRdb copy is restricted to in-frame clones and leaves out a portion. The sample has millions of clones, 93% seen once; the top ten hold more than 1.5%. The sample was naive CD8+ T cells from PBMCs. The receptors derive from a young man in good health. Some clones in this sample may be carry-over from other donors' samples.

Details on this clone: Other DNA sequences within the sample encode an identical CDR3. The genes are TRBV19 and TRBJ2-7; D gene ambiguous. V lost 5 bases, J lost 0 bases, and 5 bases lay in between. Germline V gene sequence: CDR1 LNHDA, CDR2 SQIVND (reference sequence). The CDR3 is made up of 12 amino acids. CDR3: CASSYNSYEQYF. CDR3 coding DNA: TGTGCCAGTAGTTACAACTCCTACGAGCAGTACTTC.

The chain couples TRBV4-1 to TRBJ1-1, with 9 bases matching TRBD1. CDR3 length equals 17 residues. Trimming cost V 1 base and J 3 bases; bases outside gene matches: 9. CDR1 and CDR2 from the germline V gene are MGHRA and YSYEKL. Here the CDR3 reads CASSQGVWDRADTEAFF. The CDR3 bases are TGCGCCAGCAGCCAAGGAGTCTGGGACAGGGCGGACACTGAAGCTTTCTTT.

The rearrangement joins TRBV28 to TRBJ2-1; D may match TRBD1 or TRBD2 (5 bases each). The germline V and J ends were trimmed by 3 bases and 7 bases, with 10 bases remaining between them. This CDR3 has 13 amino acids. Per germline, CDR1 MDHEN and CDR2 SYDVKM. As DNA, the CDR3 is TGTGCCAGCAGTTTGTCCGGGACGAATGAGCAGTTCTTC. Amino acids: CASSLSGTNEQFF. The whole variable domain, filled in from reference TRBV28 and TRBJ2-1, reads DVKVTQSSRYLVKRTGEKVFLECVQDMDHENMFWYRQDPGLGLRLIYFSYDVKMKEKGDIPEGYSVSREKKERFSLILESASTNQTSMYLCASSLSGTNEQFFGPGTRLTVL.

J is TRBJ2-7 and V is TRBV5-5; D might be TRBD1 or TRBD2, each matching 5 bases. Trimming shortened V by 0 bases and J by 9 bases, and 28 bases separated the two germline ends. This CDR3 contains 18 residues. Germline assignment: CDR1 SGHKS and CDR2 YYEKEE (reference sequence). The CDR3 region is CASSLAVMGVRVLNPQYF. CDR3 nucleotide sequence: TGTGCCAGCAGCTTGGCGGTTATGGGGGTTAGAGTTCTCAACCCGCAGTACTTC.

The chain carries TRBV28 and TRBJ1-2; no firm D call. Trimming took 5 bases from V and 0 from J, leaving 13 bases between them. Germline V gene sequence: CDR1 MDHEN, CDR2 SYDVKM. The CDR3 is made up of 15 amino acids. CDR3 loop: CASSVPPRANYGYTF. The CDR3 DNA sequence: TGTGCCAGCAGTGTCCCCCCCCGGGCTAACTATGGCTACACCTTC.

This chain connects TRBV5-6 to TRBJ2-7; TRBD2 agrees at 13 bases. CDR3 length equals 15 residues. Germline V gene lookup returns CDR1 SGHDT and CDR2 YYEEEE. V shed 1 base, J shed 5 bases, and the junction held 3 bases outside the gene matches. As DNA, the CDR3 is TGTGCCAGCAGCTTGTTACTAGCGGGAGGGCACGAGCAGTACTTC. This translates into CASSLLLAGGHEQYF.

The chain couples TRBV4-1 to TRBJ2-7, with 11 bases fitting TRBD2. V lost 3 bases and J lost 5; bases outside the gene matches: 9. Germline-derived CDR1 and CDR2 are MGHRA and YSYEKL. This CDR3 has 16 residues. The CDR3 DNA sequence: TGCGCCAGCAGCCATTCAGTCCTAGCGGGAGGTAACGAGCAGTACTTC. Translating gives CASSHSVLAGGNEQYF.

This sequence joins TRBV4-2 and TRBJ2-5; D may be TRBD2 (5 bases). V shed 1 base and J shed 3 bases, with 12 bases lying between them. Germline assignment: CDR1 LGHNA and CDR2 YNFKEQ. There are 15 residues in the CDR3. The CDR3 DNA follows: TGTGCCAGCAGCCAAGTTGGGAGTAGCGAAGAGACCCAGTACTTC. Protein sequence: CASSQVGSSEETQYF.

The V gene is TRBV28, the J gene TRBJ1-2; no reliable D call. The CDR3 length is 12 residues. Germline values: CDR1 MDHEN, CDR2 SYDVKM. Trimming left V 5 bases short and J 6 bases short, with 10 bases between. The CDR3 loop reads CASSPDGDGYTF. CDR3 nucleotide sequence: TGTGCCAGCAGTCCCGACGGCGATGGCTACACCTTC.

This CDR3 reads CSVEEVRWDESSGNTIYF. For the CDR3, the DNA is TGCAGCGTTGAAGAAGTTAGGTGGGACGAGAGCTCTGGAAACACCATATATTTT. This rearrangement joins TRBV29-1 to TRBJ1-3; weak D call: TRBD1 (5 bases). V lost 0 bases, J lost 0 bases, and 18 bases lay in between. Germline V gene data show CDR1 as SQVTM and CDR2 as ANQGSEA. CDR3 length: 18 amino acids.

V and J are TRBV14 and TRBJ1-1; TRBD1 matches 8 bases. The ends lost 1 base at V and 0 bases at J; junction bases unmatched: 4. Germline values: CDR1 SGHDN, CDR2 FVKESK. There are 16 residues in the CDR3. The chain's CDR3 is CASSQGRQGLNTEAFF. The CDR3 region has the DNA TGTGCCAGCAGCCAAGGGAGACAGGGGTTGAACACTGAAGCTTTCTTT.